The 14 T cell receptor beta chains in this list originate from one sample, sequenced in a study of cytomegalovirus exposure and HLA in healthy donors. PCR involved 60 Vbeta and 13 Jbeta primers. Using immunoSEQ multiplex PCR, the repertoire was profiled, and TCRdb retains in-frame clones only, with some absent. The top ten hold around 5.8% of the sample, which has approximately 130,000 clones, roughly 9% seen once. The specimen sequenced was PBMCs. These receptors all come from a woman aged 40 to 50 in good health and CMV-seropositive.

This clone turned up a few times. The genes are TRBV7-2 and TRBJ1-3, with D maybe TRBD1 (5 bases). The CDR3 is 15 amino acids. Trimming took off 5 bases at V and 2 bases at J, with 13 bases between the two ends. CDR1 and CDR2 from the germline V gene are SGHTA and FQGNSA. The CDR3 protein is CASSRGGLTGNTIYF. Here the CDR3 DNA reads TGTGCCAGCAGCCGGGGGGGTCTCACTGGAAACACCATATATTTT.

The CDR3 sequence is CASSATGTGSYEQYF. The CDR3 DNA follows: TGTGCCAGCAGTGCTACGGGGACAGGGTCCTACGAGCAGTACTTC. J is TRBJ2-7 and V is TRBV6-1; TRBD1 matches at 9 bases. From germline, CDR1 is MNHNS and CDR2 SASEGT. The CDR3 totals 15 residues. V trimming: 4 bases; J trimming: 1 base; junction bases outside the gene matches: 5.

This clone was found a few times. The chain joins TRBV5-1 to TRBJ1-3; D possibly corresponds to TRBD1 (6 bases). V lost 4 bases and J lost 0, with 11 bases in between. The CDR3 runs to 15 residues. CDR1 is SGHRS and CDR2 is YFSETQ in the germline V gene. The CDR3 DNA follows: TGCGCCAGCAGCGAGTGGGACACCTCTGGAAACACCATATATTTT. This encodes CASSEWDTSGNTIYF.

The chain carries TRBV11-2 and TRBJ2-1; no clear D. The CDR3 covers 13 residues. V was shortened by 1 base and J by 12 bases, with 13 bases between the two germline ends. Germline V gene data show CDR1 as SGHAT and CDR2 as FQNNGV. The CDR3, as DNA: TGTGCCAGCAGCTTAGGGGCTTACGCTGGGCAGTTCTTC. Translating it yields CASSLGAYAGQFF.

For the CDR3, the DNA is TGTGCCAGTAGTGCCTACAGCGGGGGGGTCGGTTACAATGAGCAGTTCTTC. It encodes CASSAYSGGVGYNEQFF. The rearrangement joins TRBV19 to TRBJ2-1, with 10 bases matching TRBD2. The J segment lost 4 bases and the V segment lost 5 bases, leaving 11 bases of the junction unmatched. This CDR3 spans 17 amino acids. CDR1 and CDR2 from the germline V gene are LNHDA and SQIVND (reference sequence). Looking up the rest from reference TRBV19 and TRBJ2-1 gives the full variable domain: DGGITQSPKYLFRKEGQNVTLSCEQNLNHDAMYWYRQDPGQGLRLIYYSQIVNDFQKGDIAEGYSVSREKKESFPLTVTSAQKNPTAFYLCASSAYSGGVGYNEQFFGPGTRLTVL.

This clone was counted only a few times. This chain links TRBV7-2 with TRBJ1-3; maybe TRBD1 (6 bases). Trimming left V 1 base short and J 3 bases short, with 7 bases between. The CDR3 runs 14 residues. CDR1 and CDR2 from the germline V gene are SGHTA and FQGNSA. The CDR3 loop is CASSLGTVGNTIYF. The CDR3 nucleotides read TGTGCCAGCAGCTTAGGGACAGTTGGAAACACCATATATTTT.

The chain recombines TRBV5-1 with TRBJ1-1; no firm D call. Germline V CDR1 and CDR2: SGHRS, YFSETQ. The CDR3 has 14 residues. V lost 1 base, J lost 1 base, and 8 bases lay in between. CDR3 residues: CASSLSAGNTEAFF. The CDR3 nucleotides read TGCGCCAGCAGCTTGTCGGCGGGGAACACTGAAGCTTTCTTT.

In this sample, this clone turned up a few times. J is TRBJ1-6 and V is TRBV19, with TRBD1 matching 9 bases. This CDR3 is 17 amino acids long. CDR1 and CDR2 from the germline V gene are LNHDA and SQIVND (reference sequence). Trimming at V came to 10 bases and at J to 10 bases, leaving 20 bases not matched to a gene. The CDR3 region has the DNA TGTGCCACCTCTTGGGGACGGACAGGGGAACGAGACTCACCCCTCCACTTT. The encoded protein is CATSWGRTGERDSPLHF.

This clone was picked up many times. V usage is TRBV25-1 and J usage is TRBJ2-4; tentative D call: TRBD1 (6 bases). The CDR3 has 14 residues. CDR1 and CDR2 (germline): MGHDK, SYGVNS. Deletions cut 4 bases from V and 0 bases from J, with 7 bases between. The CDR3 DNA reads TGTGCCAGCAGTGGGGACATAGCCAAAAACATTCAGTACTTC. Protein product: CASSGDIAKNIQYF.

This clone was found a few times. Compared with germline, one end of the junction differs, possibly owing to a read error. The chain has TRBV7-8 and TRBJ1-4; 7 bases match TRBD1. CDR1 SGHVS and CDR2 FQNEAQ come from the germline V gene. CDR3 length: 15 amino acids. DNA for the CDR3: TGTGCCAGCCGCTTAGGTCCAGGGGGAGGTGAAAAACTGTTTTTT. Translating gives CASRLGPGGGEKLFF. Full variable domain (rest looked up from reference TRBV7-8 and TRBJ1-4): GAGVSQSPRYKVAKRGQDVALRCDPISGHVSLFWYQQALGQGPEFLTYFQNEAQLDKSGLPSDRFFAERPEGSVSTLKIQRTQQEDSAVYLCASRLGPGGGEKLFFGSGTQLSVL.

This clone was found a few times. The V call is TRBV19, the J call TRBJ1-2; 12 bases match TRBD1. V shed 4 bases and J 5 bases; nucleotides not matched to a gene: 2. The germline V gene encodes CDR1 LNHDA and CDR2 SQIVND (reference sequence). The CDR3 sequence is 14 residues long. DNA of the CDR3: TGTGCCAGTAGTAGGGGACAGGGGGCATATGGCTACACCTTC. Translated: CASSRGQGAYGYTF.

The chain links TRBV7-8 to TRBJ2-7; weak D call: TRBD1 (6 bases). The germline V gene has CDR1 SGHVS and CDR2 FQNEAQ. V gave up 3 bases and J gave up 2 bases, with 11 bases separating them. CDR3 length: 14 amino acids. The CDR3 DNA sequence: TGTGCCAGCAGCTTGGCAGGGGATGCCTACGAGCAGTACTTC. Its protein product is CASSLAGDAYEQYF.

The genes are TRBV7-9 and TRBJ1-6; D possibly corresponds to TRBD1 (6 bases). The CDR3 runs to 14 residues. V was pared by 7 bases and J by 8 bases, with 15 bases between. Germline V gene lookup returns CDR1 SEHNR and CDR2 FQNEAQ (reference sequence). The CDR3 reads CASNHDGQHSPLHF. The CDR3 nucleotides read TGTGCCAGCAACCACGATGGACAGCATTCACCCCTCCACTTT.

In this sample, this clone turned up a few times. V and J are TRBV5-6 and TRBJ2-7; TRBD1 might be the D (6 bases). CDR1 and CDR2 (germline): SGHDT, YYEEEE. The V and J ends lost 1 base and 0 bases respectively, with 14 bases between them. CDR3 length equals 16 residues. Written as DNA, the CDR3 is TGTGCCAGCAGCTTGAAAGGGACACCCTACTCCTACGAGCAGTACTTC. It codes for CASSLKGTPYSYEQYF.